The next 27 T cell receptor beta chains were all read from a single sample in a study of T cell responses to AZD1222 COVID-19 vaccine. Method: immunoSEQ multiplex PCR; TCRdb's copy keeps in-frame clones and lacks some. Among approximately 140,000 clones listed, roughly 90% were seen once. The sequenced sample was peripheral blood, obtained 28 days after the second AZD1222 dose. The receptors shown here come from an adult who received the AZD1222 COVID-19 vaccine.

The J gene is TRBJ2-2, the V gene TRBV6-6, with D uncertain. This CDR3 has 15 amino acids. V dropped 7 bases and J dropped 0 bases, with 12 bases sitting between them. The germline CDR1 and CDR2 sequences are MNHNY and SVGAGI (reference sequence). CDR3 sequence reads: CASIMTFANTGELFF. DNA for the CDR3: TGTGCCAGCATTATGACATTCGCGAACACCGGGGAGCTGTTTTTT.

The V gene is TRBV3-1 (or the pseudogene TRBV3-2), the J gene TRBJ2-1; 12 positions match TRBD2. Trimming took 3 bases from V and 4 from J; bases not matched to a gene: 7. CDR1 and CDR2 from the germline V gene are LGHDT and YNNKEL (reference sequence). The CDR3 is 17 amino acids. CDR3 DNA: TGTGCCAGCAGCCAGATCCTACTAGCGGGGGGATACAATGAGCAGTTCTTC. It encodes CASSQILLAGGYNEQFF.

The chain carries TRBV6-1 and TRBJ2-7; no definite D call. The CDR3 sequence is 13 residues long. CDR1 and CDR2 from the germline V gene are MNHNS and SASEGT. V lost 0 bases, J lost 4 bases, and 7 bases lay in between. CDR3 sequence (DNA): TGTGCCAGCAGTGAAGCGGCCGGGTACGAGCAGTACTTC. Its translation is CASSEAAGYEQYF.

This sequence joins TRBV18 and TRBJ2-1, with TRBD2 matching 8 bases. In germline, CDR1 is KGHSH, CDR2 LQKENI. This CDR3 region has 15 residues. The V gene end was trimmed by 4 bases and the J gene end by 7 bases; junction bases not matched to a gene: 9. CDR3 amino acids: CASSQPGLVKNEQFF. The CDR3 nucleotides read TGTGCCAGCTCACAACCGGGACTAGTCAAGAATGAGCAGTTCTTC.

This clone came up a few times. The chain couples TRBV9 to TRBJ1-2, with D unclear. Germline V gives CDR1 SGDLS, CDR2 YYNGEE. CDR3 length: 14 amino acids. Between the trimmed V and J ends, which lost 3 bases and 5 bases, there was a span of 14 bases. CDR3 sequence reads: CASSADTAQYGYTF. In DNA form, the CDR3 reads TGTGCCAGCAGCGCCGACACGGCCCAATATGGCTACACCTTC.

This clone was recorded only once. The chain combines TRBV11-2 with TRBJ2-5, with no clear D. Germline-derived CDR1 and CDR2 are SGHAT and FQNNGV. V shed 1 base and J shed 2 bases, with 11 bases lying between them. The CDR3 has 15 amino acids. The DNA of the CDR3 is TGTGCCAGCAGCTTAGGAGCTAGAGAACAAGAGACCCAGTACTTC. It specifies CASSLGAREQETQYF.

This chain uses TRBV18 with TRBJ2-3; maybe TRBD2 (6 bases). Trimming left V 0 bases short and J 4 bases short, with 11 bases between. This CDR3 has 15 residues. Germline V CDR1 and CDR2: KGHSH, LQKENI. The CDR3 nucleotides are TGTGCCAGCTCACCACCGTCTAGCGTACCAGATACGCAGTATTTT. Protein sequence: CASSPPSSVPDTQYF.

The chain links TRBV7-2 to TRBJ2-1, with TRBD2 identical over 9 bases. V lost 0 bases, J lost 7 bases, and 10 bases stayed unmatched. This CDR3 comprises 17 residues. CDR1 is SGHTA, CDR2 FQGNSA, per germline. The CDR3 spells CASSLAWGGRERNEQFF. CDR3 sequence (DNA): TGTGCCAGCAGCTTAGCTTGGGGCGGGAGGGAGAGGAATGAGCAGTTCTTC. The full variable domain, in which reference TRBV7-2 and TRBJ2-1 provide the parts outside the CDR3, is GAGVSQSPSNKVTEKGKDVELRCDPISGHTALYWYRQSLGQGLEFLIYFQGNSAPDKSGLPSDRFSAERTGGSVSTLTIQRTQQEDSAVYLCASSLAWGGRERNEQFFGPGTRLTVL.

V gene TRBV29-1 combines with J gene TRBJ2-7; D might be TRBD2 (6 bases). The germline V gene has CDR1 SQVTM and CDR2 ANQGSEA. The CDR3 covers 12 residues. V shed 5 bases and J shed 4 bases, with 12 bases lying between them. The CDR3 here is CSVLMGGYEQYF. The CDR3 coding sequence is TGCAGCGTTCTCATGGGAGGTTACGAGCAGTACTTC.

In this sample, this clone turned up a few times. The DNA of the CDR3 is TGTGCCAGCAGTGACGGGACTAGCGGGAGGGCCACAGATACGCAGTATTTT. Its translation: CASSDGTSGRATDTQYF. The chain links TRBV6-4 to TRBJ2-3, with 16 bases matching TRBD2. Germline V gene sequence: CDR1 MRHNA, CDR2 SNTAGT. Trimming removed 2 bases from V and 2 bases from J; junction bases left unmatched: 1. The CDR3 is 17 amino acids.

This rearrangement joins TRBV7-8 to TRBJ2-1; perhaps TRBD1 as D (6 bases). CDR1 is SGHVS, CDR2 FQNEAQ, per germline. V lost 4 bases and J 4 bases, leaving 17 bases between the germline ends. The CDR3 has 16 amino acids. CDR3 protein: CASSSHNRETYNEQFF. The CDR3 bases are TGTGCCAGCAGCTCTCATAACAGGGAGACATACAATGAGCAGTTCTTC.

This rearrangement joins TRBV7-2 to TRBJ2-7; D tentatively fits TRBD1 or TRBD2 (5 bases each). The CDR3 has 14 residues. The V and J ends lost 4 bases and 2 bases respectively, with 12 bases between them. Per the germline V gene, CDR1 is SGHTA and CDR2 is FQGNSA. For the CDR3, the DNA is TGTGCCAGCAGCTCGGGACGGGCAACCTACGAGCAGTACTTC. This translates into CASSSGRATYEQYF.

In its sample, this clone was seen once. The DNA for the CDR3 is TGTGCCAGCTCACAACAGCCTGACACTGAAGCTTTCTTT. Its protein is CASSQQPDTEAFF. V and J are TRBV18 and TRBJ1-1; D unresolved. This CDR3 has 13 amino acids. The V gene lost 4 bases and the J gene lost 3 bases, with 9 bases spanning the gap. Germline V CDR1 and CDR2: KGHSH, LQKENI.

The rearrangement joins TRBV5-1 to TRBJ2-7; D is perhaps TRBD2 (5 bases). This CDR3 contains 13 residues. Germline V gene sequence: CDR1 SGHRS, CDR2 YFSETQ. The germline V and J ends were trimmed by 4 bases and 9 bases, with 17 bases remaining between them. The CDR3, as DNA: TGCGCCAGCAGCGAAGCCTCTAGCAACCGGCAGTACTTC. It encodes CASSEASSNRQYF.

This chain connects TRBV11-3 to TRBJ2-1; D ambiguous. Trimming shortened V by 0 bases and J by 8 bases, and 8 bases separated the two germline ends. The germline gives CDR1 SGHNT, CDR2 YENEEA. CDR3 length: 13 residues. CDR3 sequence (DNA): TGTGCCAGCAGCTTAGATAACAGCCATGAGCAGTTCTTC. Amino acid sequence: CASSLDNSHEQFF.

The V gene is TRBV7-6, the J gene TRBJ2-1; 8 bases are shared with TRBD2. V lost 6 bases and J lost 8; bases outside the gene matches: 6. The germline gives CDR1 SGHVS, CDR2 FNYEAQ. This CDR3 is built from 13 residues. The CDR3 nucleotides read TGTGCCAGCAGTCCCGGACTAGCCTATGAGCAGTTCTTC. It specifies CASSPGLAYEQFF.

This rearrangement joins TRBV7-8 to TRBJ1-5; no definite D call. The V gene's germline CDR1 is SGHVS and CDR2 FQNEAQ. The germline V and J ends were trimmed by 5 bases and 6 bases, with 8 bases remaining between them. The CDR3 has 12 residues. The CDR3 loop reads CASSPGSQPQHF. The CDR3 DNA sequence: TGTGCCAGCAGCCCCGGAAGTCAGCCCCAGCATTTT.

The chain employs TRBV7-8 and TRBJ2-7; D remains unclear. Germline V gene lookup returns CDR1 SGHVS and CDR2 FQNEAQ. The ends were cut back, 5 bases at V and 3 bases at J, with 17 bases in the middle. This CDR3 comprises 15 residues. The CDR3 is CASSLSGSLGYEQYF. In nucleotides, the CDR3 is TGTGCCAGCAGCCTCTCCGGATCCCTGGGCTACGAGCAGTACTTC.

CDR3 sequence: CASRLDMVSVTEAFF. The CDR3 DNA follows: TGTGCCAGTAGACTGGACATGGTTTCCGTCACTGAAGCTTTCTTT. The chain couples TRBV19 to TRBJ1-1, with D possibly TRBD1 on 5 matching bases. Per the germline V gene, CDR1 is LNHDA and CDR2 is SQIVND (reference sequence). CDR3 length equals 15 residues. V was shortened by 6 bases and J by 4 bases, with 18 bases between the two germline ends.

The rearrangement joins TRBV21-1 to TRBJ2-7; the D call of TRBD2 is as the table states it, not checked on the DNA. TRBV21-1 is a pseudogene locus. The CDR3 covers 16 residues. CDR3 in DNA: TGTGCCAGCAGCCTAACCGCGCGGGTGGTGGGGTACGAGCAGTACTTC. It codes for CASSLTARVVGYEQYF.

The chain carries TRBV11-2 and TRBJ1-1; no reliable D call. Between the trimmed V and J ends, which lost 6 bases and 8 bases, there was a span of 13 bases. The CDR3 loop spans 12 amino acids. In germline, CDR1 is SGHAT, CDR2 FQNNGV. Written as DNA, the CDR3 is TGTGCCAGCAGTCCTCTCGGGGTAGAAGCTTTCTTT. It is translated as CASSPLGVEAFF. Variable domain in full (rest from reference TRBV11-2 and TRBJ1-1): EAGVAQSPRYKIIEKRQSVAFWCNPISGHATLYWYQQILGQGPKLLIQFQNNGVVDDSQLPKDRFSAERLKGVDSTLKIQPAKLEDSAVYLCASSPLGVEAFFGQGTRLTVV.

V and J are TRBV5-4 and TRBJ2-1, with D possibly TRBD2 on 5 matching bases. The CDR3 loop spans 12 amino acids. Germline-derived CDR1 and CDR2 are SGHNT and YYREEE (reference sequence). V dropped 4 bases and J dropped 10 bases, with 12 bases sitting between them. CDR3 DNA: TGTGCCAGCAGCACGGGGTACAGAGAGCAGTTCTTC. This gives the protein CASSTGYREQFF.

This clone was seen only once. CDR3 coding DNA: TGTGCCAGCAGCGCCCCCGGGCCCCAGCCATATGGCTACACCTTC. Translation gives CASSAPGPQPYGYTF. The chain uses TRBV7-9 and TRBJ1-2; D gene ambiguous. The CDR3 is 15 amino acids. Germline lookup yields CDR1 SEHNR and CDR2 FQNEAQ (reference sequence). The V gene lost 5 bases and the J gene lost 5 bases, with 18 bases spanning the gap.

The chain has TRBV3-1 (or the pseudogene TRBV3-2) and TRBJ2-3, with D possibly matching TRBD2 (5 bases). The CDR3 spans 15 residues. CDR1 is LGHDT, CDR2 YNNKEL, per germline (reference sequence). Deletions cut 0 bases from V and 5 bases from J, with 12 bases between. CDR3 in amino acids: CASSQEGASLDTQYF. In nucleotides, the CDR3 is TGTGCCAGCAGCCAAGAAGGTGCTAGCCTAGATACGCAGTATTTT.

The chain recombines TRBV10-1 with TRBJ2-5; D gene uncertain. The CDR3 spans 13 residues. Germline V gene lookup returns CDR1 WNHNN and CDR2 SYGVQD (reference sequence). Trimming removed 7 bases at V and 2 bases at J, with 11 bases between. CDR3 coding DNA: TGCGCCAGCACAGGACCACCTCAAGAGACCCAGTACTTC. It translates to CASTGPPQETQYF.

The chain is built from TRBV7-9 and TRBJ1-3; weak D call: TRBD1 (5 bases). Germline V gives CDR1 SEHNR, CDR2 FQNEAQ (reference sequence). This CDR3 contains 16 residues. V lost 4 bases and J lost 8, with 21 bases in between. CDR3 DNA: TGTGCCAGCAGCTCCATCGCGGGACGGGATGGGGACACCATATATTTT. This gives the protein CASSSIAGRDGDTIYF. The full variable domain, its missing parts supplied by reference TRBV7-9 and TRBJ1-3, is DTGVSQNPRHKITKRGQNVTFRCDPISEHNRLYWYRQTLGQGPEFLTYFQNEAQLEKSRLLSDRFSAERPKGSFSTLEIQRTEQGDSAMYLCASSSIAGRDGDTIYFGEGSWLTVV.

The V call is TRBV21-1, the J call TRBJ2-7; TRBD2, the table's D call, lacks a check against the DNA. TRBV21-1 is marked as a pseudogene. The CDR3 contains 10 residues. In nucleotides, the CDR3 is TGTGCCTGGGGGGGGTACGAGCAGTACTTC. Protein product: CAWGGYEQYF.